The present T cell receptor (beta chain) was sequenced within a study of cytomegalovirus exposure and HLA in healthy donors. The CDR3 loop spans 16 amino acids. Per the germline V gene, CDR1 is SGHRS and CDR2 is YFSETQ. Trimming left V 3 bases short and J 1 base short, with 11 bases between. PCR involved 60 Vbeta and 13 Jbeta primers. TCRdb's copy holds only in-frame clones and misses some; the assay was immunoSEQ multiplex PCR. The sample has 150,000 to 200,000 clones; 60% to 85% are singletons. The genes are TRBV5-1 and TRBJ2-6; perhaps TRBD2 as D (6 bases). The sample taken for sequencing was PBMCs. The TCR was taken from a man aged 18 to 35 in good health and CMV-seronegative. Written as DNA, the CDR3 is TGCGCCAGCAGCTCTTACAGCGGGTCTGGGGCCAACGTCCTGACTTTC. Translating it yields CASSSYSGSGANVLTF.